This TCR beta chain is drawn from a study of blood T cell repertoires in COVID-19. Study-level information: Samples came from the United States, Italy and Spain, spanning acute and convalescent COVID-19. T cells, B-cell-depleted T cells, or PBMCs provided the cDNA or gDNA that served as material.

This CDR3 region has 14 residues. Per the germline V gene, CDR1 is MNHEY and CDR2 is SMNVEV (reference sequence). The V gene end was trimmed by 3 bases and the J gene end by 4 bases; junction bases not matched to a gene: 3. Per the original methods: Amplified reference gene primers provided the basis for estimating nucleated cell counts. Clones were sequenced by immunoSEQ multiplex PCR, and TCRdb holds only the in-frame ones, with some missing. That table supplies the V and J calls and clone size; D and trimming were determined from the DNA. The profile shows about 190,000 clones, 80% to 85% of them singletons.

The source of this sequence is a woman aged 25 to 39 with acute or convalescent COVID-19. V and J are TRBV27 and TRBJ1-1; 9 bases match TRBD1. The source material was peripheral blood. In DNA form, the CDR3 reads TGTGCCAGCAGTTTGGCGACAGGGGGCACTGAAGCTTTCTTT. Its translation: CASSLATGGTEAFF.